Listed below are T cell receptor beta chains from one sample, sequenced in a study of cytomegalovirus exposure and HLA in healthy donors. The assay was immunoSEQ multiplex PCR, and TCRdb's table has in-frame clones only and misses some. This sample has approximately 100,000 clones, with about 59% found just once. Sequencing was done on a sample of PBMCs. Receptor source: a man aged 25-40 years in good health and CMV-seropositive. CDR3s include the opening cysteine and the closing phenylalanine or tryptophan. Fields, in order: clone size, J gene, V gene, D gene, CDR3 DNA, CDR3 protein. The D gene is left open where the match is weak. Expanded clones get a size class; other rows say once, few or many, or leave the size out.

. | TRBJ2-1 | TRBV4-2 | TRBD2 | TGTGCCAGCAGCCAAGAAGGAGAGCTAGCGGGGTACAATGAGCAGTTCTTC | CASSQEGELAGYNEQFF
few | TRBJ1-3 | TRBV19 | TRBD1 | TGTGCCAGTAGTACCGGACAGGCCAGACACTCTGGAAACACCATATATTTT | CASSTGQARHSGNTIYF
. | TRBJ1-5 | TRBV23-1 | TRBD1 | TGCGCCAGCGGTCCTCCCGGGACAGGGGACAGCAGCAATCAGCCCCAGCATTTT | CASGPPGTGDSSNQPQHF
few | TRBJ2-2 | TRBV5-1 | . | TGCGCCAGCAGCTTGGACAGTGTTCAAGTGGAGCTGTTTTTT | CASSLDSVQVELFF
. | TRBJ2-2 | TRBV29-1 | TRBD2 | TGCAGCGCCGCTAGCGGGGGCCGCACCGGGGAGCTGTTTTTT | CSAASGGRTGELFF
few | TRBJ2-5 | TRBV7-2 | TRBD2 | TGTGCCAGCAGCCCAGGACTAGCGGGGACCCAGTACTTC | CASSPGLAGTQYF
. | TRBJ2-2 | TRBV5-1 | TRBD2 | TGCGCCAGCAGCTTGTTAGGCGGGGGGAACACCGGGGAGCTGTTTTTT | CASSLLGGGNTGELFF
. | TRBJ2-2 | TRBV5-1 | . | TGCGCCACCAGGGGCGACAGCAACACCGGGGAGCTGTTTTTT | CATRGDSNTGELFF
. | TRBJ2-1 | TRBV9 | TRBD2 | TGTGCCAGCAGCGTAGATATAGGACTAGCGGGTTACAATGAGCAGTTCTTC | CASSVDIGLAGYNEQFF
. | TRBJ2-1 | TRBV6-5 | TRBD2 | TGTGCCAGCAGTTACGGGGGGGACTACAATGAGCAGTTCTTC | CASSYGGDYNEQFF
once | TRBJ1-1 | TRBV6-6 | . | TGTGCCAGCCAAACAACGAACACTGAAGCTTTCTTT | CASQTTNTEAFF
. | TRBJ2-7 | TRBV4-2 | . | TGTGCCAGCAGCCCCCGGGACTCCTCCTACGAGCAGTACTTC | CASSPRDSSYEQYF
. | TRBJ2-7 | TRBV5-6 | . | TGTGCCAGCAGCTTGGAGGGGCGCGAGCAGTACTTC | CASSLEGREQYF
. | TRBJ2-2 | TRBV6-5 | . | TGTGCCAGCAGTTACGCAACTCCGGGGACCGGGGAGCTGTTTTTT | CASSYATPGTGELFF
few | TRBJ2-6 | TRBV21-1 | . | TGTGCCAGCAGCATCGGACAGGAGAAGAGCTCTGGGGCCAACGTCCTGACTTTC | CASSIGQEKSSGANVLTF
. | TRBJ1-2 | TRBV18 | . | TGTGCCAGCTCCCCGGGGGGGGCTCGGGGCTACACCTTC | CASSPGGARGYTF
few | TRBJ2-5 | TRBV27 | TRBD2 | TGTGCCAGCAGTCTCGGGGGGGCCGGAGAGACCCAGTACTTC | CASSLGGAGETQYF
few | TRBJ2-7 | TRBV19 | TRBD1 | TGTGCCAGTAGTATAGCAGGACAGGCCTACGAGCAGTACTTC | CASSIAGQAYEQYF
. | TRBJ2-2 | TRBV6-6 | . | TGTGCCAGCATTCCCAACTTCGGGGAGCTGTTTTTT | CASIPNFGELFF
. | TRBJ2-7 | TRBV10-3 | TRBD1 | TGTGCCATCAGTCGTGAGGGACAGGGGGCCTACGAGCAGTACTTC | CAISREGQGAYEQYF
. | TRBJ2-1 | TRBV9 | TRBD2 | TGTGCCAGCAGCGTAGTTTCCCGGAGGACTAGTCTGAATGAGCAGTTCTTC | CASSVVSRRTSLNEQFF
. | TRBJ2-7 | TRBV29-1 | . | TGCAGCGTTGGGACTCCCTACGAGCAGTACTTC | CSVGTPYEQYF
. | TRBJ2-7 | TRBV9 | . | TGTGCCAGCAGCGTTGGCCCCGGGGGGCAGTCCTACGAGCAGTACTTC | CASSVGPGGQSYEQYF
. | TRBJ2-7 | TRBV4-2 | . | TGTGCCAGCAGCCGGGACGGGGGGCCTACCTACGAGCAGTACTTC | CASSRDGGPTYEQYF
. | TRBJ1-6 | TRBV6-5 | TRBD1 | TGTGCCAGCAGGTCCCGGGACAGAAATTCACCCCTCCACTTT | CASRSRDRNSPLHF
. | TRBJ2-2 | TRBV10-3 | . | TGTGCCAGCAGGATTACAGGGAACACCGGGGAGCTGTTTTTT | CASRITGNTGELFF
. | TRBJ2-7 | TRBV30 | TRBD2 | TGTGCCTGTAATGGACTAGCAGCCTACGAGCAGTACTTC | CACNGLAAYEQYF
. | TRBJ2-3 | TRBV19 | . | TGTGCCACCGGAGGGACAGACTACACAGATACGCAGTATTTT | CATGGTDYTDTQYF
many | TRBJ1-4 | TRBV2 | . | TGTGCCAGCAGTGAGGGAGTAGGATCTGAAAAACTGTTTTTT | CASSEGVGSEKLFF
. | TRBJ2-7 | TRBV27 | . | TGTGCCAGTCGGACTGGGGGCGCCTATACCTACGAGCAGTACTTC | CASRTGGAYTYEQYF
. | TRBJ2-2 | TRBV19 | TRBD2 | TGTGCCAGTAGTCCCCCGGGGGGGCTAGTCACCGGGGAGCTGTTTTTT | CASSPPGGLVTGELFF
. | TRBJ1-1 | TRBV27 | . | TGTGCCAGCAGTAAGGGGTTAAACATGAACACTGAAGCTTTCTTT | CASSKGLNMNTEAFF
. | TRBJ1-1 | TRBV29-1 | . | TGCAGCGTTGGGCCGCGACAGGCAGCCACTGAAGCTTTCTTT | CSVGPRQAATEAFF
. | TRBJ2-1 | TRBV15 | TRBD1 | TGTGCCACCAGCAGGGACAGGGGGCGCATAGAAAATGAGCAGTTCTTC | CATSRDRGRIENEQFF
few | TRBJ1-4 | TRBV5-1 | . | TGCGCCAGCAGCCCCGATGTTTTCGGTGAAAAACTGTTTTTT | CASSPDVFGEKLFF
. | TRBJ1-6 | TRBV11-2 | TRBD1 | TGTGCCAGCAGCTTGGCAGGGGGCGTATCACCCCTCCACTTT | CASSLAGGVSPLHF
. | TRBJ2-5 | TRBV29-1 | TRBD1 | TGCAGCGTAGTCACAGGGGGCGCGGGAATGCAAGAGACCCAGTACTTC | CSVVTGGAGMQETQYF
. | TRBJ2-2 | TRBV19 | TRBD2 | TGTGCCAGTAGTAAAGGGAGCGGGGGGCCGGCCGGGGAGCTGTTTTTT | CASSKGSGGPAGELFF
. | TRBJ2-1 | TRBV5-1 | . | TGCGCCAGCAGCCCCGCTCTGGGGGCAGGCAATGAGCAGTTCTTC | CASSPALGAGNEQFF
once | TRBJ1-5 | TRBV19 | . | TGTGCCAGTACGACCCTCGCGGTGAGCAATCAGCCCCAGCATTTT | CASTTLAVSNQPQHF
. | TRBJ2-5 | TRBV5-1 | . | TGCGCCAGCAGTGACGGGTATCGTGAAGAGACCCAGTACTTC | CASSDGYREETQYF
. | TRBJ1-3 | TRBV6-1 | . | TGTGCCAGCAGTGAACGGGTTACCTCAACGTTTTCTGGAAACACCATATATTTT | CASSERVTSTFSGNTIYF
. | TRBJ1-1 | TRBV15 | TRBD1 | TGTGCCACCAGCAGAAACGACAGGGCTGGAGCTTTCTTT | CATSRNDRAGAFF
. | TRBJ1-1 | TRBV29-1 | . | TGCAGCGTTGCTCTGTCCACTGAAGCTTTCTTT | CSVALSTEAFF
. | TRBJ1-2 | TRBV5-1 | TRBD1 | TGCGCCAGCAGCCAACAAGCGGGACAGGGGGGGGCCGGCTATGGCTACACCTTC | CASSQQAGQGGAGYGYTF
few | TRBJ1-4 | TRBV7-9 | TRBD1 | TGTGCCAGCAGCGAACAGGGGGCTGGCGGTGAAAAACTGTTTTTT | CASSEQGAGGEKLFF
medium-sized | TRBJ1-1 | TRBV11-2 | TRBD1 | TGTGCCAGCAGTCCAGGGGGCTTTAAGACTGAAGCTTTCTTT | CASSPGGFKTEAFF
. | TRBJ2-3 | TRBV4-1 | TRBD2 | TGCGCCAGCAGCCCTCAAGGACTAGCGGGGAGAGATACGCAGTATTTT | CASSPQGLAGRDTQYF
. | TRBJ2-4 | TRBV6-1 | TRBD1 | TGTGCCAGCAGGGACCGGGACAGGGATGACATTCAGTACTTC | CASRDRDRDDIQYF
few | TRBJ1-5 | TRBV6-5 | TRBD1 | TGTGCCAGCAGTGTACTACAGGGGGGGCAGCCCCAGCATTTT | CASSVLQGGQPQHF
once | TRBJ1-2 | TRBV6-5 | . | TGTGCCAGCAGTTTGTCAGGGGTTGGCTACACCTTC | CASSLSGVGYTF
. | TRBJ1-4 | TRBV11-3 | . | TGTGCCAGCAGACGGGGAAACGGAAAACTGTTTTTT | CASRRGNGKLFF
. | TRBJ2-7 | TRBV7-6 | TRBD1 | TGTGCCAGCAGCTTAGAGGGACAGGGGCCCTACGAGCAGTACTTC | CASSLEGQGPYEQYF
. | TRBJ2-5 | TRBV6-6 | TRBD1 | TGTGCCAGCAGTTACTCGCGAGGGGGCCGAGAGACCCAGTACTTC | CASSYSRGGRETQYF
. | TRBJ1-2 | TRBV5-1 | TRBD1 | TGCGCCAGCAGCGATCGACAGGGGGCTAACTATGGCTACACCTTC | CASSDRQGANYGYTF
. | TRBJ1-4 | TRBV18 | . | TGTGCCAGCTCCCTACTCCGATCAACTAATGAAAAACTGTTTTTT | CASSLLRSTNEKLFF